This T cell receptor (beta chain) was captured in a study of OX40 agonist ivuxolimab in advanced cancers. Overall study context: Dose-escalation patients were diagnosed with hepatocellular carcinoma, melanoma, renal cell cancer or head and neck cancer. Points from the study as a whole: At 0.1-3.0 mg/kg, partial responders had clonal expansion among the lowest observed.

Concerning this clone itself: The antigen is undetermined. One junction end does not reproduce the germline sequence, and a read error may be involved.

Profiled with immunoSEQ multiplex PCR; TCRdb holds only in-frame clones, not every one. The sample records about 72,000 clones, roughly nine tenths being singletons. The CDR3 extends over 14 amino acids. CDR1 and CDR2 (germline): SGHAT, FQNNGV. The sequence derives from an adult with an advanced solid tumor such as melanoma, head and neck, liver or kidney cancer. This chain joins TRBV11-2 and TRBJ1-4; 7 nucleotides match TRBD1. Source: CD4+ or CD8+ T cells sorted from blood, taken in a trial of the OX40 agonist ivuxolimab. The CDR3 reads CASSQHPSGQVSIF. The CDR3 DNA is TGTGCCAGCAGCCAACACCCCTCTGGACAGGTCTCAATTTTT.